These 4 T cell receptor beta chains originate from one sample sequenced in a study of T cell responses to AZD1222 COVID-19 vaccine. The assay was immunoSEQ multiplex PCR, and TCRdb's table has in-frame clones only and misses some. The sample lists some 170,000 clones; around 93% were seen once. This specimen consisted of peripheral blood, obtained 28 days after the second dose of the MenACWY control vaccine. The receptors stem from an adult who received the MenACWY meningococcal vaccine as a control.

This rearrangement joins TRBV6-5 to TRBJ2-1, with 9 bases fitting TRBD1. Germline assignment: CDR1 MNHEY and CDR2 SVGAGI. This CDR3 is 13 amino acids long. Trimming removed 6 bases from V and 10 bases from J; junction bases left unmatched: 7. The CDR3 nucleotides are TGTGCCAGCAGCCCACAGGGGGCAGGAGAGCAGTTCTTC. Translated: CASSPQGAGEQFF.

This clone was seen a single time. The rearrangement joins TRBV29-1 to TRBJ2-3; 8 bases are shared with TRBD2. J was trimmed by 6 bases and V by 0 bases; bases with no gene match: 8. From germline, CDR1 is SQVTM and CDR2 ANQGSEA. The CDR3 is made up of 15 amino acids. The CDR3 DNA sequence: TGCAGCGTTGAAGAGGGCAAGCGGGGGTGGGATACGCAGTATTTT. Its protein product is CSVEEGKRGWDTQYF.

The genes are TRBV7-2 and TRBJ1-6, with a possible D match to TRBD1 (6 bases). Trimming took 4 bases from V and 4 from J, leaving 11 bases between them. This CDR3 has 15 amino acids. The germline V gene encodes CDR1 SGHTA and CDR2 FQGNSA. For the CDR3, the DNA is TGTGCCAGCAGCTCGGACAGTGGGTATAATTCACCCCTCCACTTT. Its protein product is CASSSDSGYNSPLHF.

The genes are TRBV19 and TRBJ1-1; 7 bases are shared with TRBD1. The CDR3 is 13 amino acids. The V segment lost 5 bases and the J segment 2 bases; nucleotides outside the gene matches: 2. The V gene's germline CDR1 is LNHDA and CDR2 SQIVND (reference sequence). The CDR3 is CASSDRVNTEAFF. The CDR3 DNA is TGTGCCAGTAGTGACAGGGTTAACACTGAAGCTTTCTTT.